Given below is one TCR beta chain in context. This record belongs to a study of blood T cell repertoires in COVID-19. About the research overall: Samples of COVID-19 (acute and convalescent) were obtained from the United States, Italy and Spain. The cDNA or gDNA used as material had been derived from T cells, B-cell-depleted T cells, or PBMCs.

The V gene's germline CDR1 is SEHNR and CDR2 FQNEAQ (reference sequence). The ends lost 1 base at V and 12 bases at J; junction bases unmatched: 18. This CDR3 is built from 18 residues. Original processing methods: Reference gene primer amplification yielded estimated nucleated cell counts. Profiling relied on immunoSEQ multiplex PCR, and the TCRdb table lists in-frame clones only, not all of them. That table gives V, J and clone size, and the DNA gave D and trimming. The sample includes 350,000 to 450,000 clones, 75% to 90% of them seen just once. Sequenced material: peripheral blood. The origin of this receptor is a woman in her late teens or twenties with acute or convalescent COVID-19. V and J are TRBV7-9 and TRBJ2-4; TRBD2 aligns across 10 bases. The CDR3, as DNA: TGTGCCAGCAGCTTAGGTTTCCCGGGACTAGCGAGCCCTAGGGGTCAGTACTTC. Translating it yields CASSLGFPGLASPRGQYF. The full variable domain, completed using reference TRBV7-9 and TRBJ2-4, is DTGVSQNPRHKITKRGQNVTFRCDPISEHNRLYWYRQTLGQGPEFLTYFQNEAQLEKSRLLSDRFSAERPKGSFSTLEIQRTEQGDSAMYLCASSLGFPGLASPRGQYFGAGTRLSVL.